Below, 28 T cell receptor beta chains from the same sample are listed, as sequenced in a study of identical twins. MiXCR, run by TCRdb on the 5' RACE reads, gives a single entry per CDR3 protein. Seen here are fewer than 650,000 distinct CDR3 sequences, just over 7% observed once, and the top ten hold 1.6%. These records were also assigned to another study, of yellow fever vaccine responses in identical twins.

The sequenced sample consisted of PBMCs. These receptor sequences come from a woman aged 18-30 years in good health.

J is TRBJ1-5 and V is TRBV19; D possibly corresponds to TRBD1 (5 bases). Trimming left V 3 bases short and J 0 bases short, with 21 bases between. CDR1 and CDR2 from the germline V gene are LNHDA and SQIVND (reference sequence). CDR3 size: 19 residues. In DNA form, the CDR3 reads TGTGCCAGTAGTATGCGCCCCCCAGGGAGTATGTATAGCAATCAGCCCCAGCATTTT. Residues: CASSMRPPGSMYSNQPQHF.

CDR3 region: CASSPSPNQETQYF. The CDR3 DNA reads TGTGCCAGCAGCCCTTCCCCAAACCAAGAGACCCAGTACTTC. The rearrangement uses TRBV3-1 and TRBJ2-5; D call uncertain. The V end was cut by 4 bases, the J end by 0 bases, with 9 bases between. CDR3 length: 14 amino acids. Germline V gene data show CDR1 as LGHDT and CDR2 as YNNKEL (reference sequence).

The table lists this clonotype with a few counts. The rearrangement joins TRBV5-5 to TRBJ2-3, with 8 bases lining up with TRBD1. J was trimmed by 2 bases and V by 4 bases; bases with no gene match: 6. Germline CDR1 and CDR2: SGHKS and YYEKEE (reference sequence). The CDR3 totals 15 residues. The CDR3 region has the DNA TGTGCCAGCAGCAAAGGACAGGGACTCACAGATACGCAGTATTTT. This codes for CASSKGQGLTDTQYF.

This clonotype appeared a few times. The chain uses TRBV12-3 or TRBV12-4 and TRBJ2-1; D not resolved. The germline V and J ends were trimmed by 5 bases and 4 bases, with 12 bases remaining between them. The CDR3 has 14 residues. For the CDR3, the DNA is TGTGCCAGCAGTGAAAGCGCTGGTTACAATGAGCAGTTCTTC. Its translation: CASSESAGYNEQFF.

This clonotype was recorded many times. The chain couples TRBV7-8 to TRBJ2-1, with TRBD2 as a possible D gene (5 bases). The V end was cut by 6 bases, the J end by 6 bases, with 12 bases between. Per germline, CDR1 SGHVS and CDR2 FQNEAQ. CDR3 length: 13 residues. This CDR3 is CASRPGLFNEQFF. The CDR3 DNA reads TGTGCCAGCAGACCAGGACTCTTCAATGAGCAGTTCTTC.

In this sample, this clonotype turned up many times. The V call is TRBV20-1, the J call TRBJ2-1, with 7 bases aligning to TRBD1. The germline V gene has CDR1 DFQATT and CDR2 SNEGSKA (reference sequence). The CDR3 spans 12 residues. The junction had 4 bases not matched to a gene; V was cut back by 5 bases and J by 6 bases. This chain's CDR3 is CSAGQEFNEQFF. In DNA form, the CDR3 reads TGCAGTGCTGGACAGGAATTCAATGAGCAGTTCTTC.

The sample holds many counts of this clonotype. J is TRBJ2-3 and V is TRBV7-2, with D hard to call. Germline CDR1 is SGHTA and CDR2 is FQGNSA. This CDR3 has 13 amino acids. With 5 bases removed from V and 8 bases from J, the gap between germline ends came to 14 bases. The CDR3, as DNA: TGTGCCAGCAGCACCCCGCCTACAACTACGCAGTATTTT. Translating gives CASSTPPTTTQYF.

In this sample, this clonotype turned up many times. The gene calls are TRBV5-1 and TRBJ2-7; 8 bases fit TRBD2. The V segment lost 1 base and the J segment 3 bases; nucleotides outside the gene matches: 6. Germline V gene data show CDR1 as SGHRS and CDR2 as YFSETQ. There are 15 residues in the CDR3. The CDR3 DNA is TGCGCCAGCAGCTTGACGAGCGGGAGTGTCTACGAGCAGTACTTC. Translation gives CASSLTSGSVYEQYF.

The table lists this clonotype with a few counts. This chain links TRBV6-5 with TRBJ1-2; D might be TRBD1 (5 bases). The CDR3 covers 15 residues. Trimming took off 2 bases at V and 5 bases at J, with 15 bases between the two ends. CDR1 is MNHEY and CDR2 is SVGAGI in the germline V gene. In nucleotides, the CDR3 is TGTGCCAGCAGTTACAGCAGACAGCCTTTTTATGGCTACACCTTC. It codes for CASSYSRQPFYGYTF.

This clonotype was found many times. The chain carries TRBV12-3 or TRBV12-4 and TRBJ2-2; no clear D. Trimming took off 3 bases at V and 6 bases at J, with 8 bases between the two ends. The CDR3 loop spans 13 amino acids. The CDR3 region has the DNA TGTGCCAGCAGTTTTGGCGGTTCCGGGGAGCTGTTTTTT. Protein sequence: CASSFGGSGELFF.

The sample holds a few counts of this clonotype. The rearrangement uses TRBV7-9 and TRBJ2-5, with 11 bases lining up with TRBD2. The CDR3 sequence is 15 residues long. The V and J ends lost 7 bases and 2 bases, in that order; junction bases with no gene match: 6. Germline CDR1 is SEHNR and CDR2 is FQNEAQ (reference sequence). This chain's CDR3 is CASTKLAGAQETQYF. CDR3 coding DNA: TGTGCCAGCACCAAACTAGCGGGAGCTCAAGAGACCCAGTACTTC. The variable domain in full, with the rest retrieved from reference TRBV7-9 and TRBJ2-5, is DTGVSQNPRHKITKRGQNVTFRCDPISEHNRLYWYRQTLGQGPEFLTYFQNEAQLEKSRLLSDRFSAERPKGSFSTLEIQRTEQGDSAMYLCASTKLAGAQETQYFGPGTRLLVL.

Many counts were recorded for this clonotype. This chain joins TRBV2 and TRBJ2-2; no clear D gene. CDR1 is SNHLY and CDR2 is FYNNEI in the germline V gene. Trimming shortened V by 6 bases and J by 6 bases, and 8 bases separated the two germline ends. The CDR3 length is 12 residues. The CDR3 DNA is TGTGCCAGCAGGGCGACGGCCGGGGAGCTGTTTTTT. Translated: CASRATAGELFF.

This clonotype was seen only a few times. J is TRBJ2-1 and V is TRBV6-1, with TRBD2 identical over 8 bases. The CDR3 consists of 11 residues. Germline loops: CDR1 MNHNS, CDR2 SASEGT. Unmatched junction bases numbered 2, after V lost 10 bases and J lost 6 bases. In DNA, the CDR3 is TGTGCCACCCGGGGGGGCAATGAGCAGTTCTTC. Residues: CATRGGNEQFF.

This clonotype came up once. A read error may be the cause here, since a much bigger clone is one base away. The chain uses TRBV2 and TRBJ2-7; perhaps D is TRBD1 or TRBD2 (5 bases each). This CDR3 region has 13 residues. Germline-derived CDR1 and CDR2 are SNHLY and FYNNEI. V lost 4 bases and J lost 2, with 9 bases in between. CDR3 DNA sequence: TGTGCCAGCAGTGGAGGGGCCACCTACGAGCAGTACTTC. It translates to CASSGGATYEQYF.

In this sample, this clonotype turned up a few times. The rearrangement uses TRBV3-1 and TRBJ1-4; D not resolved. Per the germline V gene, CDR1 is LGHDT and CDR2 is YNNKEL (reference sequence). The length of the CDR3 is 15 residues. The V gene lost 3 bases and the J gene lost 8 bases, with 16 bases spanning the gap. CDR3 DNA sequence: TGTGCCAGCAGCCAGGTGCCAACGGCGAAGGAAAAACTGTTTTTT. The encoded protein is CASSQVPTAKEKLFF.

This clonotype has a count of ten or more. The CDR3 region is CASSQNRGLAHEQYV. The CDR3 coding sequence is TGCGCCAGCAGCCAGAACCGAGGGCTAGCTCACGAGCAGTACGTC. The J gene is TRBJ2-7, the V gene TRBV4-1, with TRBD2 as a possible D gene (5 bases). Deletions cut 3 bases from V and 5 bases from J, with 17 bases between. From germline, CDR1 is MGHRA and CDR2 YSYEKL. This CDR3 has 15 amino acids.

This clonotype came up a few times. The chain couples TRBV5-1 to TRBJ1-1; D is possibly TRBD1 (5 bases). Germline-derived CDR1 and CDR2 are SGHRS and YFSETQ. V was clipped by 1 base and J by 4 bases, with 11 bases between them. The length of the CDR3 is 14 residues. CDR3 region: CASSLTVGATEAFF. CDR3 coding DNA: TGCGCCAGCAGCTTGACCGTAGGGGCCACTGAAGCTTTCTTT.

This clonotype was seen a few times. V is TRBV20-1 and J is TRBJ1-1, with unresolved D. The CDR3 is made up of 12 amino acids. V lost 4 bases and J lost 3, with 9 bases in between. Germline CDR1 is DFQATT and CDR2 is SNEGSKA (reference sequence). The CDR3 is CSATAEYTEAFF. In DNA, the CDR3 is TGCAGTGCTACTGCGGAGTACACTGAAGCTTTCTTT.

This clonotype was recorded at least ten times. The rearrangement uses TRBV6-5 and TRBJ1-2; weak D call: TRBD1 (6 bases). The CDR3 has 15 amino acids. Trimming took off 0 bases at V and 6 bases at J, with 14 bases between the two ends. Germline assignment: CDR1 MNHEY and CDR2 SVGAGI. The CDR3 reads CASSYSQGFIDGYTF. The DNA for the CDR3 is TGTGCCAGCAGTTACTCGCAGGGGTTCATTGATGGCTACACCTTC.

This clonotype was counted only a few times. The chain employs TRBV6-1 and TRBJ2-7, with D possibly TRBD1 on 6 matching bases. The CDR3 loop spans 13 amino acids. In germline, CDR1 is MNHNS, CDR2 SASEGT. V dropped 8 bases and J dropped 4 bases, with 15 bases sitting between them. Here the CDR3 reads CASARDISYEQYV. In DNA form, the CDR3 reads TGTGCCAGCGCCCGGGACATCTCATACGAGCAGTACGTC.

The gene calls are TRBV6-1 and TRBJ2-3; 7 nucleotides line up with TRBD1. The CDR3 loop spans 14 amino acids. The V segment lost 6 bases and the J segment 4 bases; nucleotides outside the gene matches: 7. Germline V lookup: CDR1 MNHNS, CDR2 SASEGT. The CDR3 sequence: CASRRGGAADTQYF. The CDR3 DNA reads as TGTGCCAGCAGGCGAGGGGGCGCCGCAGATACGCAGTATTTT.

There are a few counts of this clonotype. V is TRBV15 and J is TRBJ2-5; 8 bases align to TRBD2. The J segment lost 7 bases and the V segment lost 0 bases, leaving 4 bases of the junction unmatched. CDR1 and CDR2 (germline): LNHNV, YYDKDF (reference sequence). This CDR3 contains 14 residues. The CDR3: CATSRDRGGWTQYF. Written as DNA, the CDR3 is TGTGCCACCAGCAGAGATCGGGGGGGGTGGACCCAGTACTTC.

This sequence joins TRBV9 and TRBJ2-5, with TRBD2 as a possible D gene (5 bases). The CDR3 covers 14 residues. V lost 4 bases to trimming and J lost 4 bases, with 14 bases between them. CDR1 and CDR2 from the germline V gene are SGDLS and YYNGEE. The CDR3 is CASSNLAGGETQYF. The CDR3 coding sequence is TGTGCCAGCAGCAACCTTGCTGGAGGAGAGACCCAGTACTTC.

This clonotype has just a few counts. The rearrangement joins TRBV18 to TRBJ2-1; 10 bases line up with TRBD2. Trimming took 1 base from V and 2 from J; bases not matched to a gene: 8. The germline V gene has CDR1 KGHSH and CDR2 LQKENI. The CDR3 loop spans 18 amino acids. CDR3 protein: CASSPREREGPTYNEQFF. The CDR3 region has the DNA TGTGCCAGCTCACCACGAGAGCGGGAGGGCCCAACCTACAATGAGCAGTTCTTC.

Ten or more counts support this clonotype. V and J are TRBV7-6 and TRBJ2-3, with 10 bases lining up with TRBD2. Trimming took 5 bases from V and 1 from J; bases not matched to a gene: 6. The CDR3 covers 16 residues. CDR1 and CDR2 (germline): SGHVS, FNYEAQ. CDR3 coding DNA: TGTGCCAGCAGCACAGCTCTAGCGGGAGGCACAGATACGCAGTATTTT. Translation: CASSTALAGGTDTQYF.

The rearrangement links TRBV20-1 to TRBJ2-5; 11 nucleotides line up with TRBD2. The CDR3 runs to 15 residues. Trimming removed 2 bases from V and 0 bases from J; junction bases left unmatched: 2. The germline CDR1 and CDR2 sequences are DFQATT and SNEGSKA (reference sequence). The CDR3 DNA sequence: TGCAGTGCTAGATTAGCGGGGGGGTACCAAGAGACCCAGTACTTC. Its protein product is CSARLAGGYQETQYF.

In its sample, this clonotype was seen a few times. This rearrangement joins TRBV10-3 to TRBJ1-6; D remains unclear. Trimming shortened V by 2 bases and J by 6 bases, and 8 bases separated the two germline ends. The germline V gene has CDR1 ENHRY and CDR2 SYGVKD. The CDR3 covers 14 residues. The CDR3 DNA sequence: TGTGCCATCAGTGAGGAAGAGGCTAATTCACCCCTCCACTTT. It encodes CAISEEEANSPLHF.

The V call is TRBV12-5, the J call TRBJ2-1; TRBD1 is a possible D gene (6 bases). The CDR3 totals 17 residues. Per germline, CDR1 LGHNT and CDR2 FRNRAP. Trimming left V 6 bases short and J 0 bases short, with 18 bases between. The CDR3 sequence is CASGPLGQPSSYNEQFF. CDR3 sequence (DNA): TGTGCTAGTGGGCCTTTAGGACAGCCGAGCTCCTACAATGAGCAGTTCTTC.